The text below deals with one T cell receptor (beta chain). Which antigen it targets is not known. The sample holds no much larger clone one base away, and base qualities are not on file. In the prospective study, participants were about 18 to 100 years old, resided in about two dozen geographic areas of the United States, and were enrolled through a virtual design. To assign participants to cohorts, the prospective study relied on clinical history that participants themselves reported in a screening survey and a study questionnaire. For ImmuneRACE Cohort 3, a participant was defined as recovered based on two consecutive negative NP/OP PCR tests, clearance by a healthcare professional, or resolution of symptoms. Each participant in the prospective study had whole blood, serum and a nasopharyngeal or oropharyngeal swab collected by mobile phlebotomists. Participants in the prospective study had the option to provide additional blood draws and questionnaires over a 2-month period. Blood samples from the prospective study were shipped frozen or at room temperature prior to DNA extraction.

This sample was taken from a study of blood T cell repertoires in COVID-19 (dated by TCRdb to 2018 to 2021). At the level of the whole study: Samples covering the acute and convalescent phases of COVID-19 were provided by collaborators in the United States, Italy and Spain. The material from the prospective study consisted of cDNA or gDNA derived from T cells, B-cell-depleted T cells, or PBMCs. Deeply sampled blood TCRbeta repertoires from subjects exposed to, actively infected with, or recovered from COVID-19 were included in the dataset. The repertoires were released in a freely available public database meant as a resource for research on the immune response to SARS-CoV-2. The samples were drawn from the first 160 participants of the ongoing ImmuneRACE study and from roughly 1,300 subjects provided by 6 global collaborators. Nearly every sample came with metadata listing a de-identified subject ID, COVID-19 status, age in years and sex. HLA class I and class II types, where available, came from metadata supplied by the sample provider rather than from assay-based typing.

The study at large found these results: The quantity of clinical and demographic metadata differed by source and by participant and was supplied without curation.

CDR1 SGHVS and CDR2 FNYEAQ are derived from the germline V gene. V loses 5 bases of germline sequence and J loses 6 bases, and the interval between the two ends is 7 bases. The CDR3 numbers 12 residues from cysteine through phenylalanine. Of all the DNA, just the CDR3 is kept, 36 bases in frame from base 1. The immunoSEQ Assay, a bias-controlled multiplex PCR, was used to amplify TCRbeta CDR3 regions from genomic DNA. As for the authors' bioinformatics: Nucleated cell counts per sample were estimated from amplification of reference gene primers within the assay. To quantify the absolute abundance of each unique TCRbeta CDR3 rearrangement, sequence reads were collapsed and filtered. For each sample, productive Simpson clonality was calculated as the square root of Simpson's diversity index over productive rearrangements. TCRdb re-hosts the immuneACCESS table, in-frame sequences only. Its copies lack some clones; in the studies checked, an unresolved V gene accounts for under half of them, and the cause for the rest is not known. D and trimming come from the DNA, and the V and J calls and clone size come from that table. The table for this sample lists approximately 320,000 clones; more than 90% of them were counted only once. The ten largest clones represent 2.6% of the sample.

The specimen was PBMCs or T cells enriched from blood (not recorded which). The chain is encoded by TRBV7-6 joined to TRBJ2-2, with the D gene not clear enough to name. The clonotype was recovered from a man between 60 and 75 years old who had recovered from COVID-19. Here the CDR3 is given as CASSPPAGELFF. The nucleotide sequence reads TGTGCCAGCAGCCCTCCCGCCGGGGAGCTGTTTTTT. Reference TRBV7-6 and TRBJ2-2 genes cover what lies past the CDR3, so the full variable domain is GAGVSQSPRYKVTKRGQDVALRCDPISGHVSLYWYRQALGQGPEFLTYFNYEAQQDKSGLPNDRFSAERPEGSISTLTIQRTEQRDSAMYRCASSPPAGELFFGEGSRLTVL.